The 8 T cell receptor beta chains below all came from one sample that was sequenced in a study of cytomegalovirus exposure and HLA in healthy donors. PCR was performed using 60 Vbeta and 13 Jbeta primers. Generated by immunoSEQ multiplex PCR, the TCRdb table keeps only in-frame clones and is missing some. The profile shows about 160,000 clones, around 72% of them singletons. Sequenced input: PBMCs. These receptors all stem from a female donor in good health and CMV-seronegative.

V gene TRBV7-6 combines with J gene TRBJ2-1; TRBD2 agrees at 16 bases. V trimming: 8 bases; J trimming: 7 bases; junction bases outside the gene matches: 2. The CDR3 consists of 14 residues. Germline V lookup: CDR1 SGHVS, CDR2 FNYEAQ. The CDR3 nucleotides read TGTGCCAGCGGGACTAGCGGGAGGGTTAATGAGCAGTTCTTC. This gives the protein CASGTSGRVNEQFF. Based on the CDR3 plus reference TRBV7-6 and TRBJ2-1, the full variable domain is GAGVSQSPRYKVTKRGQDVALRCDPISGHVSLYWYRQALGQGPEFLTYFNYEAQQDKSGLPNDRFSAERPEGSISTLTIQRTEQRDSAMYRCASGTSGRVNEQFFGPGTRLTVL.

As to this clone: A junction boundary mismatches the germline segment, possibly from a read error. The chain employs TRBV5-4 and TRBJ2-1; 7 nucleotides line up with TRBD1. CDR1 is SGHNT and CDR2 is YYREEE in the germline V gene (reference sequence). The CDR3 covers 15 residues. The CDR3 DNA follows: TGTGCCAGCAGCTTAAACAGGGGTACGGGCAATGGGCAGTTCTTC. Residues: CASSLNRGTGNGQFF.

The chain joins TRBV27 to TRBJ2-1; 8 bases match TRBD1. The CDR3 contains 17 residues. Germline V CDR1 and CDR2: MNHEY, SMNVEV (reference sequence). With V trimmed by 2 bases and J by 3 bases, 9 bases remained unmatched. The CDR3 region has the DNA TGTGCCAGCAGTTTACCCCCCGGACAGGGTGTCTACAATGAGCAGTTCTTC. Encoded protein: CASSLPPGQGVYNEQFF.

The V gene is TRBV4-2, the J gene TRBJ1-1, with D perhaps TRBD1 (5 bases). Trimming removed 7 bases from V and 0 bases from J, with 15 bases in between. The CDR3 runs 15 residues. Germline V gene sequence: CDR1 LGHNA, CDR2 YNFKEQ. The CDR3 sequence is CASTKQLQVNTEAFF. Here the CDR3 DNA reads TGTGCCAGCACGAAGCAGCTACAGGTGAACACTGAAGCTTTCTTT.

This chain joins TRBV4-1 and TRBJ2-3; D not certain. The CDR3 has 13 amino acids. From germline, CDR1 is MGHRA and CDR2 YSYEKL. Trimming left V 0 bases short and J 5 bases short, with 6 bases between. For the CDR3, the DNA is TGCGCCAGCAGCCAAGACCCGGGAGATACGCAGTATTTT. Protein: CASSQDPGDTQYF.

J is TRBJ2-3 and V is TRBV6-4; D may be TRBD1 (7 bases). Trimming removed 10 bases from V and 4 bases from J, with 18 bases in between. Germline V CDR1 and CDR2: MRHNA, SNTAGT. The CDR3 is 14 amino acids. In DNA form, the CDR3 reads TGTGCCACCCGCCCTGGAGGGGGCCCAGATACGCAGTATTTT. Translating it yields CATRPGGGPDTQYF.

The rearrangement joins TRBV11-2 to TRBJ2-2, with D possibly matching TRBD1 (6 bases). The CDR3 is made up of 18 amino acids. Between the trimmed V and J ends, which lost 2 bases and 7 bases, there was a span of 23 bases. CDR1 SGHAT and CDR2 FQNNGV come from the germline V gene. CDR3 in amino acids: CASSLSTGRAPFGGELFF. In nucleotides, the CDR3 is TGTGCCAGCAGCTTAAGCACAGGGCGAGCCCCTTTCGGCGGGGAGCTGTTTTTT.

The rearrangement links TRBV6-5 to TRBJ2-1; TRBD2 matches at 9 bases. Germline lookup yields CDR1 MNHEY and CDR2 SVGAGI. This CDR3 comprises 15 residues. The J segment lost 10 bases and the V segment lost 2 bases, leaving 9 bases of the junction unmatched. CDR3 residues: CASSYTSGPKREQFF. As DNA, the CDR3 is TGTGCCAGCAGTTACACTAGCGGGCCTAAAAGGGAGCAGTTCTTC.